This TCR beta chain was obtained from a study of chemoradiotherapy in HPV16-positive cancers. Study results and caveats: For HPV16-positive patients, expanding HPV-responsive T cells associated with longer recurrence-free survival. During treatment, candidate HPV-specific clones and E7-related motifs expanded in tumor.

This CDR3 is 15 amino acids long. Germline-derived CDR1 and CDR2 are ENHRY and SYGVKD. Trimming removed 6 bases from V and 4 bases from J, with 13 bases in between. Repertoires were sampled repeatedly during chemoradiotherapy. Only in-frame clones appear in the TCRdb table, and some are missing; sequencing was by immunoSEQ multiplex PCR. Counted here are fewer than 20,000 clones, roughly 80% occurring once; the ten biggest clones make up 3.7%. As for this clone: Its antigen is not known.

The specimen comprised blood, sampled from a patient who underwent chemoradiotherapy. The clonotype was recovered from a human donor with HPV-associated anogenital cancer. This chain connects TRBV10-3 to TRBJ2-6; a weak D match, TRBD1 (6 bases). CDR3 in DNA: TGTGCCATCAGCCAACAGGGCTCAGGGGCCAACGTCCTGACTTTC. Its protein product is CAISQQGSGANVLTF.